The source of this T cell receptor (beta chain) is a study of T cells in Graves' hyperthyroidism and ophthalmopathy. Findings of the study overall: Most thyroid-expanded clonotypes above 0.001 were also found in blood. Ophthalmopathy and stable hyperthyroidism were told apart by a 13 V-J model.

V lost 3 bases, J lost 2 bases, and 3 bases stayed unmatched. There are 16 residues in the CDR3. The germline CDR1 and CDR2 sequences are SNHLY and FYNNEI. PBMCs came from more than 9.5 ml fresh peripheral blood. RNA transcripts were the template for amplifying TCR beta CDR3 regions. First-round RT-PCR targeting the TCR CDR3 was performed with the HTBI primer set. TCRdb reprocessed the multiplex PCR reads via MiXCR and lists one record per CDR3 protein. The sample consists of roughly 600,000 distinct CDR3 sequences, about 14% of them appearing once. Concerning this clonotype itself: The antigen is not known.

The sample taken for sequencing was blood. The chain employs TRBV2 and TRBJ2-3; 12 positions agree with TRBD2. The TCR sequence derives from a woman aged 45-60 years with Graves' ophthalmopathy. The CDR3 spells CASSEGLAGPTDTQYF. The DNA of the CDR3 is TGTGCCAGCAGTGAGGGACTAGCGGGTCCCACAGATACGCAGTATTTT.